These T cell receptor beta chains were read from a single sample in a study of cytomegalovirus exposure and HLA in healthy donors. Clones were sequenced by immunoSEQ multiplex PCR, and TCRdb holds only the in-frame ones, with some missing. The repertoire has about 150,000 clones, around three quarters of them found once; the top ten carry 1%. The sequenced sample was PBMCs. The receptors derive from a woman in her fifties or sixties in good health and CMV-seropositive. The CDR3 runs from the conserved cysteine through the conserved F or W. D genes are given only for firm matches. The size entry is marked missing in some rows and otherwise reads once, few, many or a size class.

cdr3_aa: CASSYRGSTDTQYF
cdr3_nt: TGTGCCAGCAGCTACAGGGGGAGCACAGATACGCAGTATTTT
clone_size: .
cdr3_length: 14
j_call: TRBJ2-3
d_call: TRBD1
v_call: TRBV5-4

cdr3_aa: CASRSRGNANTGELFF
cdr3_nt: TGTGCCAGCAGAAGTCGAGGGAACGCGAACACCGGGGAGCTGTTTTTT
clone_size: .
cdr3_length: 16
j_call: TRBJ2-2
d_call: .
v_call: TRBV6-6

cdr3_aa: CASSLRPPGVLNTEAFF
cdr3_nt: TGTGCCAGCAGTTTACGCCCCCCAGGGGTGTTGAACACTGAAGCTTTCTTT
clone_size: once
cdr3_length: 17
j_call: TRBJ1-1
d_call: .
v_call: TRBV27

cdr3_aa: CASSPRTGKVQETQYF
cdr3_nt: TGTGCCAGCAGCCCCCGGACAGGGAAGGTGCAAGAGACCCAGTACTTC
clone_size: few
cdr3_length: 16
j_call: TRBJ2-5
d_call: TRBD1
v_call: TRBV7-9

cdr3_aa: CASSYTGADTEAFF
cdr3_nt: TGTGCCAGCAGTTATACAGGGGCGGACACTGAAGCTTTCTTT
clone_size: .
cdr3_length: 14
j_call: TRBJ1-1
d_call: TRBD1
v_call: TRBV9

cdr3_aa: CASSRNAAVIGELFF
cdr3_nt: TGCGCCAGCAGCCGTAACGCGGCGGTGATTGGGGAGCTGTTTTTT
clone_size: .
cdr3_length: 15
j_call: TRBJ2-2
d_call: .
v_call: TRBV4-3

cdr3_aa: CAWSARTGRGQPQHF
cdr3_nt: TGTGCCTGGAGTGCCCGGACAGGTCGGGGCCAGCCCCAGCATTTT
clone_size: once
cdr3_length: 15
j_call: TRBJ1-5
d_call: TRBD1
v_call: TRBV30

cdr3_aa: CASSLRQTGSGANVLTF
cdr3_nt: TGTGCCAGCAGCTTGCGACAGACAGGCTCTGGGGCCAACGTCCTGACTTTC
clone_size: .
cdr3_length: 17
j_call: TRBJ2-6
d_call: .
v_call: TRBV7-3

cdr3_aa: CASSQTGDNTEAFF
cdr3_nt: TGTGCCAGTAGCCAGACAGGAGATAACACTGAAGCTTTCTTT
clone_size: .
cdr3_length: 14
j_call: TRBJ1-1
d_call: .
v_call: TRBV19

cdr3_aa: CASSLYPGELFF
cdr3_nt: TGTGCCAGCAGCTTATATCCCGGGGAGCTGTTTTTT
clone_size: .
cdr3_length: 12
j_call: TRBJ2-2
d_call: .
v_call: TRBV7-9

cdr3_aa: CASNIPLLLAAYEQYF
cdr3_nt: TGTGCCAGCAACATCCCCCTCCTACTAGCGGCCTACGAGCAGTACTTC
clone_size: .
cdr3_length: 16
j_call: TRBJ2-7
d_call: TRBD2
v_call: TRBV7-3

cdr3_aa: CASLASGIYNEQFF
cdr3_nt: TGTGCCAGCCTAGCTAGCGGGATCTACAATGAGCAGTTCTTC
clone_size: .
cdr3_length: 14
j_call: TRBJ2-1
d_call: TRBD2
v_call: TRBV7-9

cdr3_aa: CASSLDSMNTEAFF
cdr3_nt: TGCGCCAGCAGCTTGGACAGCATGAACACTGAAGCTTTCTTT
clone_size: .
cdr3_length: 14
j_call: TRBJ1-1
d_call: .
v_call: TRBV5-1

cdr3_aa: CASGTGGVGGTEAFF
cdr3_nt: TGTGCCAGCGGGACGGGGGGCGTGGGGGGGACTGAAGCTTTCTTT
clone_size: .
cdr3_length: 15
j_call: TRBJ1-1
d_call: .
v_call: TRBV27

cdr3_aa: CASSLSPPRTEAFF
cdr3_nt: TGTGCCAGCAGTTTAAGTCCCCCTAGGACTGAAGCTTTCTTT
clone_size: .
cdr3_length: 14
j_call: TRBJ1-1
d_call: .
v_call: TRBV28

cdr3_aa: CASSQAMRSGNTIYF
cdr3_nt: TGCGCCAGCAGCCAAGCGATGAGGTCTGGAAACACCATATATTTT
clone_size: few
cdr3_length: 15
j_call: TRBJ1-3
d_call: .
v_call: TRBV4-1

cdr3_aa: CASSGVGQNEKLFF
cdr3_nt: TGTGCCAGCAGCGGCGTAGGACAGAATGAAAAACTGTTTTTT
clone_size: .
cdr3_length: 14
j_call: TRBJ1-4
d_call: .
v_call: TRBV9

cdr3_aa: CASSLSASGGISTDTQYF
cdr3_nt: TGTGCCAGCAGCCTGTCGGCCAGCGGGGGGATAAGCACAGATACGCAGTATTTT
clone_size: few
cdr3_length: 18
j_call: TRBJ2-3
d_call: TRBD2
v_call: TRBV7-3

cdr3_aa: CASSLPGEETQYF
cdr3_nt: TGTGCCAGCAGCTTACCAGGGGAAGAGACCCAGTACTTC
clone_size: few
cdr3_length: 13
j_call: TRBJ2-5
d_call: .
v_call: TRBV11-2

cdr3_aa: CASSQENRVGGYTF
cdr3_nt: TGCGCCAGCAGCCAAGAAAACAGGGTCGGAGGCTACACCTTC
clone_size: .
cdr3_length: 14
j_call: TRBJ1-2
d_call: .
v_call: TRBV4-3

cdr3_aa: CASSVGGRGTLNEQFF
cdr3_nt: TGTGCCAGCAGCGTAGGCGGCAGGGGGACCCTCAATGAGCAGTTCTTC
clone_size: .
cdr3_length: 16
j_call: TRBJ2-1
d_call: TRBD1
v_call: TRBV9

cdr3_aa: CASRAAGGSNQPQHF
cdr3_nt: TGTGCCAGCAGGGCGGCAGGGGGTAGCAATCAGCCCCAGCATTTT
clone_size: .
cdr3_length: 15
j_call: TRBJ1-5
d_call: TRBD1
v_call: TRBV6-5

cdr3_aa: CASSVGLAGFTDTQYF
cdr3_nt: TGCGCCAGCAGTGTGGGACTAGCGGGCTTCACAGATACGCAGTATTTT
clone_size: few
cdr3_length: 16
j_call: TRBJ2-3
d_call: TRBD2
v_call: TRBV5-1

cdr3_aa: CSSSLYAMNTEAFF
cdr3_nt: TGTTCCAGCAGCTTATACGCTATGAACACTGAAGCTTTCTTT
clone_size: .
cdr3_length: 14
j_call: TRBJ1-1
d_call: .
v_call: TRBV7-9

cdr3_aa: CASSLGLLAGAGELFF
cdr3_nt: TGTGCCAGCAGCTTAGGTTTGCTAGCGGGAGCCGGGGAGCTGTTTTTT
clone_size: .
cdr3_length: 16
j_call: TRBJ2-2
d_call: TRBD2
v_call: TRBV7-2

cdr3_aa: CAGGGHPSAKTQYF
cdr3_nt: TGTGCCGGTGGGGGACACCCGTCAGCGAAGACCCAGTACTTC
clone_size: once
cdr3_length: 14
j_call: TRBJ2-5
d_call: .
v_call: TRBV6-1

cdr3_aa: CASRQGGYNSPLHF
cdr3_nt: TGTGCCAGCAGACAGGGCGGCTATAATTCACCCCTCCACTTT
clone_size: .
cdr3_length: 14
j_call: TRBJ1-6
d_call: .
v_call: TRBV28

cdr3_aa: CASSLHSINTEAFF
cdr3_nt: TGTGCCAGCAGTTTACACTCAATAAACACTGAAGCTTTCTTT
clone_size: .
cdr3_length: 14
j_call: TRBJ1-1
d_call: .
v_call: TRBV28

cdr3_aa: CASSLPVNTEAFF
cdr3_nt: TGTGCCAGCAGTTTGCCGGTTAACACTGAAGCTTTCTTT
clone_size: .
cdr3_length: 13
j_call: TRBJ1-1
d_call: .
v_call: TRBV28

cdr3_aa: CASSIAVNTEAFF
cdr3_nt: TGTGCCAGTAGTATAGCAGTGAACACTGAAGCTTTCTTT
clone_size: .
cdr3_length: 13
j_call: TRBJ1-1
d_call: .
v_call: TRBV19

cdr3_aa: CASSIGVRNQPQHF
cdr3_nt: TGTGCCAGCAGCATCGGGGTACGCAATCAGCCCCAGCATTTT
clone_size: .
cdr3_length: 14
j_call: TRBJ1-5
d_call: .
v_call: TRBV7-6

cdr3_aa: CASSILAGPGNEQFF
cdr3_nt: TGCGCCAGCAGCATTCTAGCGGGTCCCGGTAATGAGCAGTTCTTC
clone_size: .
cdr3_length: 15
j_call: TRBJ2-1
d_call: TRBD2
v_call: TRBV5-1

cdr3_aa: CASHSGTQGYGYTF
cdr3_nt: TGTGCCAGCCACTCAGGTACCCAAGGCTATGGCTACACCTTC
clone_size: .
cdr3_length: 14
j_call: TRBJ1-2
d_call: .
v_call: TRBV9

cdr3_aa: CASMRGRGTEAFF
cdr3_nt: TGCGCCAGCATGCGAGGGAGGGGCACTGAAGCTTTCTTT
clone_size: .
cdr3_length: 13
j_call: TRBJ1-1
d_call: .
v_call: TRBV4-3

cdr3_aa: CASSLNLQEGGYTF
cdr3_nt: TGTGCCAGCAGCTTAAATCTCCAGGAAGGTGGCTACACCTTC
clone_size: .
cdr3_length: 14
j_call: TRBJ1-2
d_call: .
v_call: TRBV7-9

cdr3_aa: CASSLGFGWDNSYEQYF
cdr3_nt: TGTGCCAGCAGCTTAGGTTTTGGGTGGGACAACTCCTACGAGCAGTACTTC
clone_size: .
cdr3_length: 17
j_call: TRBJ2-7
d_call: .
v_call: TRBV7-8

cdr3_aa: CASSPGQGWGLGQPQHF
cdr3_nt: TGTGCCAGCAGCCCCGGACAGGGTTGGGGTTTGGGTCAGCCCCAGCATTTT
clone_size: .
cdr3_length: 17
j_call: TRBJ1-5
d_call: TRBD1
v_call: TRBV27

cdr3_aa: CASSLIVNSYGYTF
cdr3_nt: TGTGCCAGCAGTTTGATCGTCAACTCCTATGGCTACACCTTC
clone_size: .
cdr3_length: 14
j_call: TRBJ1-2
d_call: .
v_call: TRBV28

cdr3_aa: CASTTGTTHKKNSPLHF
cdr3_nt: TGTGCCAGCACAACCGGGACAACCCACAAGAAGAATTCACCCCTCCACTTT
clone_size: .
cdr3_length: 17
j_call: TRBJ1-6
d_call: .
v_call: TRBV28

cdr3_aa: CASAQGRNQPQHF
cdr3_nt: TGTGCCAGTGCTCAGGGTCGGAATCAGCCCCAGCATTTT
clone_size: .
cdr3_length: 13
j_call: TRBJ1-5
d_call: .
v_call: TRBV19

cdr3_aa: CASSLWGTGDLNEQFF
cdr3_nt: TGTGCCAGCAGCCTATGGGGCACAGGCGACCTCAATGAGCAGTTCTTC
clone_size: once
cdr3_length: 16
j_call: TRBJ2-1
d_call: .
v_call: TRBV6-6

cdr3_aa: CASTGQGLWGYTF
cdr3_nt: TGTGCCAGCACGGGACAGGGGTTGTGGGGCTACACCTTC
clone_size: .
cdr3_length: 13
j_call: TRBJ1-2
d_call: TRBD1
v_call: TRBV27

cdr3_aa: CATSRVRPSGYNEQFF
cdr3_nt: TGTGCCACCAGCAGAGTCAGGCCTAGCGGATACAATGAGCAGTTCTTC
clone_size: .
cdr3_length: 16
j_call: TRBJ2-1
d_call: TRBD2
v_call: TRBV15

cdr3_aa: CASSVTGMEPQHF
cdr3_nt: TGTGCCAGCAGCGTTACAGGGATGGAGCCCCAGCATTTT
clone_size: once
cdr3_length: 13
j_call: TRBJ1-5
d_call: .
v_call: TRBV7-8

cdr3_aa: CASSPLERTVETQYF
cdr3_nt: TGTGCCAGCAGCCCCCTCGAACGGACAGTCGAGACCCAGTACTTC
clone_size: .
cdr3_length: 15
j_call: TRBJ2-5
d_call: .
v_call: TRBV14

cdr3_aa: CASSATGLGAEAFF
cdr3_nt: TGTGCCAGCAGCGCGACAGGGTTGGGGGCTGAAGCTTTCTTT
clone_size: once
cdr3_length: 14
j_call: TRBJ1-1
d_call: TRBD1
v_call: TRBV9

cdr3_aa: CASSKGRNEKLFF
cdr3_nt: TGTGCCAGCTCAAAAGGCAGGAATGAAAAACTGTTTTTT
clone_size: few
cdr3_length: 13
j_call: TRBJ1-4
d_call: .
v_call: TRBV18

cdr3_aa: CASSHLHKGDFNSPLHF
cdr3_nt: TGTGCCAGCAGCCACCTCCACAAGGGGGATTTTAATTCACCCCTCCACTTT
clone_size: .
cdr3_length: 17
j_call: TRBJ1-6
d_call: .
v_call: TRBV14